The TCR beta chain under discussion was sequenced for a study of cytotoxic CD8 clonotypes in ibrutinib-treated CLL. Sequencing used immunoSEQ multiplex PCR; TCRdb keeps in-frame clones, though not all of them. The profile shows 150,000 to 200,000 clones, 81% of them singletons. V lost 4 bases, J lost 0 bases, and 26 bases lay in between. Germline V gene lookup returns CDR1 LGHNA and CDR2 YSLEER. The CDR3 totals 20 residues. V is TRBV4-3 and J is TRBJ2-3; D possibly corresponds to TRBD2 (6 bases). This TCR came from a human donor with chronic lymphocytic leukemia. This material consisted of PBMCs, taken after 12 months of ibrutinib treatment. In DNA, the CDR3 is TGCGCCAGCAGCCGAAACCCACTAGCTCTGGAGGGTACTAGCACAGATACGCAGTATTTT. Its protein product is CASSRNPLALEGTSTDTQYF.